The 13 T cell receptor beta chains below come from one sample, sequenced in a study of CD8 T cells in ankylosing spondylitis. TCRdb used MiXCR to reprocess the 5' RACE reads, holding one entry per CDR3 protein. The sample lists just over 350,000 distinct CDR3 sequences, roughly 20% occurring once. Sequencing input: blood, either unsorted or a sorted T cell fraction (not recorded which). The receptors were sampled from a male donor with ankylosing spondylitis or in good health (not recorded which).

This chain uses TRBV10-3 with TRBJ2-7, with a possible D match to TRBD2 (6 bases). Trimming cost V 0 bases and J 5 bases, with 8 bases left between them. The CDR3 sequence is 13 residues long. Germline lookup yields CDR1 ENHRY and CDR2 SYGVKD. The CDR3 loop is CAISESWGDEQYF. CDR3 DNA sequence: TGTGCCATCAGTGAGTCGTGGGGGGACGAGCAGTACTTC.

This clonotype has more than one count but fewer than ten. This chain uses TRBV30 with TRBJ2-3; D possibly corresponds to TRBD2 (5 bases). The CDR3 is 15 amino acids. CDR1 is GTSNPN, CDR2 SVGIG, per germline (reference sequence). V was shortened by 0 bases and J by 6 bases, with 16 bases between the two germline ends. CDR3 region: CAWSVGVHTADTQYF. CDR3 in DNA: TGTGCCTGGAGTGTGGGAGTCCACACGGCGGATACGCAGTATTTT.

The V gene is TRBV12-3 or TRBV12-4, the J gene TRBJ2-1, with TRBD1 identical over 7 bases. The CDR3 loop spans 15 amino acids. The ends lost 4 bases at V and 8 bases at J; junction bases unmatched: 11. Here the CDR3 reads CASSSPGQPWDEQFF. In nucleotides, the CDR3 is TGTGCCAGCAGTTCCCCGGGACAGCCTTGGGATGAGCAGTTCTTC.

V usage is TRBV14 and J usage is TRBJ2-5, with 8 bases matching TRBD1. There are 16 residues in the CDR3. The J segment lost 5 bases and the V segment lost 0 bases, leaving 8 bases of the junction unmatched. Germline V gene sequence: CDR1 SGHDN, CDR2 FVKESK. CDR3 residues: CASSQDVGTGVETQYF. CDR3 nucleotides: TGTGCCAGCAGCCAAGATGTGGGGACAGGTGTGGAGACCCAGTACTTC.

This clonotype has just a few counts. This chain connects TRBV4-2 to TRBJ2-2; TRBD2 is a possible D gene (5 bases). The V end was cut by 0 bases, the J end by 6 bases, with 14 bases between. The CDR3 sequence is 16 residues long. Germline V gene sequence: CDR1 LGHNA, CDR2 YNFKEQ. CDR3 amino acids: CASSQEGSVSSGELFF. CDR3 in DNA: TGTGCCAGCAGCCAAGAAGGGAGTGTAAGTTCCGGGGAGCTGTTTTTT.

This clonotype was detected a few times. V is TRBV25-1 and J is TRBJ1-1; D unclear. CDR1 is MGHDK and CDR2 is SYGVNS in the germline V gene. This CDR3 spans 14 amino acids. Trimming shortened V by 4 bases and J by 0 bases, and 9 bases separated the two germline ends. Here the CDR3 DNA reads TGTGCCAGCAGTGGAAGTGCTATGAACACTGAAGCTTTCTTT. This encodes CASSGSAMNTEAFF.

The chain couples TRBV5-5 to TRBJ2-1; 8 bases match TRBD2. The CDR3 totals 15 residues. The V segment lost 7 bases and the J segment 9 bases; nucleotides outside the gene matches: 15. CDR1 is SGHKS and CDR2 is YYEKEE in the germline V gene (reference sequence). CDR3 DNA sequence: TGTGCCAGCCTAACGGTGGGCGGGGGGCATCCTGAGCAGTTCTTC. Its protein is CASLTVGGGHPEQFF.

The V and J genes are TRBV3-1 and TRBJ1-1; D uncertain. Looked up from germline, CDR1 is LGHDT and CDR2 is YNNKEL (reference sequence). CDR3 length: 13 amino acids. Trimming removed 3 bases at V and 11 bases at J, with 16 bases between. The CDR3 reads CASSQFYFDVAFF. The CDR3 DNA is TGTGCCAGCAGCCAGTTTTATTTCGACGTTGCTTTCTTT. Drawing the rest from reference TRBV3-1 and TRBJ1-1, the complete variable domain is DTAVSQTPKYLVTQMGNDKSIKCEQNLGHDTMYWYKQDSKKFLKIMFSYNNKELIINETVPNRFSPKSPDKAHLNLHINSLELGDSAVYFCASSQFYFDVAFFGQGTRLTVV.

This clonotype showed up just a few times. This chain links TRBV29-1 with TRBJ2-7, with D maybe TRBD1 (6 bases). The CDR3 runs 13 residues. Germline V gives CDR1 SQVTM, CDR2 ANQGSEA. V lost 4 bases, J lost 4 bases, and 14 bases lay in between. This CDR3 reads CSVVARGRYEQYF. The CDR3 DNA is TGCAGCGTTGTTGCCAGGGGAAGGTACGAGCAGTACTTC.

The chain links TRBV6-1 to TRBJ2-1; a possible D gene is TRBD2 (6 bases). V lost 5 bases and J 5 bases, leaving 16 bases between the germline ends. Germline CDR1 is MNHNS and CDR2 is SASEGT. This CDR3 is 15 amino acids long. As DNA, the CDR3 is TGTGCCAGCAGTACGAACCGGGACTCGAACAATGAGCAGTTCTTC. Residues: CASSTNRDSNNEQFF.

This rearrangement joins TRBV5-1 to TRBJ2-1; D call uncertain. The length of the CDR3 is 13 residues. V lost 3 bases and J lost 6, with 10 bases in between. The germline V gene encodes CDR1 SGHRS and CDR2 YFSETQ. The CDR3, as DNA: TGCGCCAGCAGCTGGGCACCGGGCAATGAGCAGTTCTTC. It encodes CASSWAPGNEQFF.

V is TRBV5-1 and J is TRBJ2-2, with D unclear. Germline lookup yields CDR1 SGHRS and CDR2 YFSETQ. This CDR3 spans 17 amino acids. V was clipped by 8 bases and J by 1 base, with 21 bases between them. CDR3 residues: CARSIDTIPGNTGELFF. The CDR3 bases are TGCGCCAGGAGTATTGATACGATCCCCGGGAACACCGGGGAGCTGTTTTTT.

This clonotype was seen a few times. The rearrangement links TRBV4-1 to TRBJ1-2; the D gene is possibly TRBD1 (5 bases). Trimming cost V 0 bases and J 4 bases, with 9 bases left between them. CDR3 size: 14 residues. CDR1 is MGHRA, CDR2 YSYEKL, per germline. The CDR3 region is CASSQEQTVYGYTF. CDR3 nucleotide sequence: TGCGCCAGCAGCCAAGAACAGACAGTCTATGGCTACACCTTC.